The present entry profiles one T cell receptor (beta chain) with its context. The data stem from a study of blood T cell repertoires in COVID-19. The table came from immunoSEQ multiplex PCR; TCRdb's copy has only in-frame clones and leaves some out. Seen here are tens of thousands of clones, approximately 86% observed once, and the top ten hold about 15%. V was pared by 5 bases and J by 5 bases, with 13 bases of the junction left unmatched. Germline loops: CDR1 MGHRA, CDR2 YSYEKL. The CDR3 spans 19 residues. Input material: peripheral blood. The chain has TRBV4-1 and TRBJ2-4; 15 bases line up with TRBD2. The clonotype comes from a human donor in a cohort sampled during active COVID-19. For the CDR3, the DNA is TGCGCCAGCAGCAAAGGACTAGCGGGAGGGCCGCGTGTACAAAACATTCAGTACTTC. This translates into CASSKGLAGGPRVQNIQYF.